This T cell receptor beta chain appears in the sequencing data of a study of spatial heterogeneity in lung cancer. For the study at large: Sequencing consistently turned up more beta-chain sequences than alpha-chain sequences. Points from the study as a whole: The appearance of ubiquitous expanded tumor TCRs in blood was greater at resection than follow-up.

Looked up from germline, CDR1 is ENHRY and CDR2 is SYGVKD. The CDR3 runs to 11 residues. Trimming took off 10 bases at V and 4 bases at J, with 10 bases between the two ends. Regarding this clonotype: Its antigen is unidentified.

Indicated time point: sample taken at primary tumor resection. Unsorted samples of tumor, nontumor lung or frozen PBMC had their whole RNA sequenced. The library protocol tagged each TCR cDNA with a unique molecular identifier. TCRdb processed the 5' RACE reads anew with MiXCR; each CDR3 protein has one entry. The sample lists 50,000 to 65,000 distinct CDR3 sequences; around 8.4% were seen once. The clonotype originates from a female donor with early-stage non-small cell lung cancer. Here the sequenced sample was PBMCs, taken at surgery. The chain uses TRBV10-3 and TRBJ1-2, with D perhaps matching TRBD1 (5 bases). The CDR3 DNA is TGTGCCACTTCCGACAGCTATGGCTACACCTTC. This sequence encodes CATSDSYGYTF.